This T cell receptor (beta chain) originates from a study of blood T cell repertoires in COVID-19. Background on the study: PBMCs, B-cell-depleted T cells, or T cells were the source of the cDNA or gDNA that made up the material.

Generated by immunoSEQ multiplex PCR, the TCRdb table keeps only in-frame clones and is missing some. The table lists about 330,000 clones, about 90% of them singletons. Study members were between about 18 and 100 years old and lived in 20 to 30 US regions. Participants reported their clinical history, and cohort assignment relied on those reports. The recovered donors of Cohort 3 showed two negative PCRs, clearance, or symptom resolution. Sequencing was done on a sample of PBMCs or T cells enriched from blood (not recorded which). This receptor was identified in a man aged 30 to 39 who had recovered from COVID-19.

DNA for the CDR3: TGTGCCAGCAGCCAAGGGGTACGACAGGACTATAATTCACCCCTCCACTTT. Protein: CASSQGVRQDYNSPLHF. The V call is TRBV3-1 (or the pseudogene TRBV3-2), the J call TRBJ1-6; D perhaps matches TRBD1 (6 bases). Germline V gives CDR1 LGHDT, CDR2 YNNKEL (reference sequence). The CDR3 has 17 residues. Trimming took 1 base from V and 3 from J, leaving 13 bases between them.